One T cell receptor beta chain is described in this entry. With survey level as its setting, the immunoSEQ assay was v3.0. Profiling relied on immunoSEQ multiplex PCR, and the TCRdb table lists in-frame clones only, not all of them. The repertoire holds 23,000 or so clones, with about four fifths as singletons. The data derive from a study of long-term antiretroviral therapy in people with HIV. Study overall: Initial samples were collected about a decade before the 2015 immediate-ART recommendation.

The sample was unsorted PBMCs, taken 0.3 years after starting antiretroviral therapy. This clonotype was sampled from a man in his forties or fifties with HIV.

The CDR3 loop reads CASSLGGGNQPQHF. CDR3 nucleotides: TGCGCCAGCAGCTTGGGGGGAGGGAATCAGCCCCAGCATTTT. The gene calls are TRBV5-1 and TRBJ1-5; D is unclear. Germline V gene sequence: CDR1 SGHRS, CDR2 YFSETQ. V lost 0 bases to trimming and J lost 4 bases, with 8 bases between them. This CDR3 has 14 residues.